This TCR beta chain derives from a study of T cell responses to AZD1222 COVID-19 vaccine. Comments on this clone: Its antigen is undetermined.

CDR1 MDHEN and CDR2 SYDVKM come from the germline V gene. Trimming shortened V by 2 bases and J by 8 bases, and 4 bases separated the two germline ends. The CDR3 totals 12 residues. Clones were sequenced by immunoSEQ multiplex PCR, and TCRdb holds only the in-frame ones, with some missing. The sample carries around 140,000 clones, 90% recorded once. Study results and caveats: Regions 160-218 and 743-854 dominated among vaccine-associated CD4 TCRs spanning spike. None of the repertoires were sampled until the peak T cell response had passed. Mostly white British, mostly female donors; authors suggested clonal diversity may be underestimated.

Sequenced here: peripheral blood, sampled on day 0 of AZD1222 vaccination. This sequence was found in an adult in good health. The chain recombines TRBV28 with TRBJ1-6; D is unclear. This CDR3 reads CASSLNHSPLHF. The CDR3, as DNA: TGTGCCAGCAGTTTAAATCATTCACCCCTCCACTTT.